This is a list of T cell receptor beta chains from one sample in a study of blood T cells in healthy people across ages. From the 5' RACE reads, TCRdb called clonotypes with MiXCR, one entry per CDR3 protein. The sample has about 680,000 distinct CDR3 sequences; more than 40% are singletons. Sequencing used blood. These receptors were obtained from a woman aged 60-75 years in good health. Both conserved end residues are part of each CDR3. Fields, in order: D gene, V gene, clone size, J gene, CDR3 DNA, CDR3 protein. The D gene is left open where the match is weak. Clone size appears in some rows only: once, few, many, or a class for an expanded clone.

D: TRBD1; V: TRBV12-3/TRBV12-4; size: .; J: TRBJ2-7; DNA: TGTGCCAGCAGTTCCGCCGGGACAGGGATCTACGAGCAGTACTTC; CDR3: CASSSAGTGIYEQYF
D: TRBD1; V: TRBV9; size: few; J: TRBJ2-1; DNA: TGTGCCAGCAGCCCCTGGGACAGGGAGTGGCAATCATACAATGAGCAGTTCTTC; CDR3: CASSPWDREWQSYNEQFF
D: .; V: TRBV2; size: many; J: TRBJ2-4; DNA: TGTGCCAGCAGAAGGGGGGGAGGGCCCAAAAACATTCAGTACTTC; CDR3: CASRRGGGPKNIQYF
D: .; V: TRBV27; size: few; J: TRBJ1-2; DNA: TGTGCCAGCAGTCCTACCGGGACTGAAGTATATGGCTACACCTTC; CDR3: CASSPTGTEVYGYTF
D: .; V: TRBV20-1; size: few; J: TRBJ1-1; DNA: TGCAGTGCTAGAGAGGGCCGGGGGAGGGACACTGAAGCTTTCTTT; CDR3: CSAREGRGRDTEAFF
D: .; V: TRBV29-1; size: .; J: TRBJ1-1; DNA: TGCAGCGTTGCAAGGCAGGGACGGAACACTGAAGCTTTCTTT; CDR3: CSVARQGRNTEAFF
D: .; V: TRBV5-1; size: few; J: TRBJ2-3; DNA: TGCGCCAGCAGCGGCTTTGGGGCAGATACGCAGTATTTT; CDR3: CASSGFGADTQYF
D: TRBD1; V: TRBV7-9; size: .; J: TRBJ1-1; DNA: TGTGCCAGCAGGGGACAGACAGGGATAAACACTGAAGCTTTCTTT; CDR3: CASRGQTGINTEAFF
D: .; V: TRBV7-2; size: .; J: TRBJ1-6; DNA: TGTGCCAGCAGCTTAGACCCATCCAATTCACCCCTCCACTTT; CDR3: CASSLDPSNSPLHF
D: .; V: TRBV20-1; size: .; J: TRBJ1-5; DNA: TGCAGTGTAAAGCAGGGCAATCAGCCCCAGCATTTT; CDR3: CSVKQGNQPQHF
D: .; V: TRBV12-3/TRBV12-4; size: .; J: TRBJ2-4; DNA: TGTGCCAGCACAGGACGGAACATTCAGTACTTC; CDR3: CASTGRNIQYF
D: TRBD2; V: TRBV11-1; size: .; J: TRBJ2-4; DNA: TGTGCCAGCAGCTTAGACGGGAGGCCCTGGAACATTCAGTACTTC; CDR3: CASSLDGRPWNIQYF
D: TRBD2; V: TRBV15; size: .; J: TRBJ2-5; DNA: TGTGCCACCAGCAGAGATACTCCCCGACTAGCGGGTTTCGATGAGCAGTACTTC; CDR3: CATSRDTPRLAGFDEQYF
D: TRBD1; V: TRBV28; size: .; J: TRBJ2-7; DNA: TGTGCCAGCAGACCGACAGGGGCCTTCTCCTACGAGCAGTACTTC; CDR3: CASRPTGAFSYEQYF
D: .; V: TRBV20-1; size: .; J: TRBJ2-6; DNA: TGCAGTCCCTATATACCTGGGGCCAACGTCCTGACTTTC; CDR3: CSPYIPGANVLTF
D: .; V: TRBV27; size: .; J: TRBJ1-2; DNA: TGTGCCAGCAGTTTATTGGCAGGACGTAATGGCTACACCTTC; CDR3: CASSLLAGRNGYTF
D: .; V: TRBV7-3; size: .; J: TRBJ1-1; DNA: TGTGCCAGCAAAGTTGGGGAGAACACTGAAGCTTTCTTT; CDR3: CASKVGENTEAFF
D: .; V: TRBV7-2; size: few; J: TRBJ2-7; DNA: TGTGCCAGCAGCTTAGTCGTTAGCGGAACCTACGAGCAGTACTTC; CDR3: CASSLVVSGTYEQYF
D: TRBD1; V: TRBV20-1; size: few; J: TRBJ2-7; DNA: TGCAGCGGGGAAAGCGACAGGGACGAGCAGTACTTC; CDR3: CSGESDRDEQYF
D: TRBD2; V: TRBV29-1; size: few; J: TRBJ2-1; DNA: TGCAGCGTTCGGTCAGCGGGAGGGGGTTCCTACAATGAGCAGTTCTTC; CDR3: CSVRSAGGGSYNEQFF
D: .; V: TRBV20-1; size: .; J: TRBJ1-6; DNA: TGCAGTGCTAGAGATCGAGGCAGGGGACGCTCACCCCTCCACTTT; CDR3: CSARDRGRGRSPLHF
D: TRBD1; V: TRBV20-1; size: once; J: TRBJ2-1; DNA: TGCAGTGCTAGAAAGACAGGGGTCCACAATGAGCAGTTCTTC; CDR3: CSARKTGVHNEQFF
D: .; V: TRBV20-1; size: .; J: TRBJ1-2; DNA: TGCAGTGCTGGAGAGATCCATGGCTACACCTTC; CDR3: CSAGEIHGYTF
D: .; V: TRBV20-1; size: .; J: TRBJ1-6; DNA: TGCAGTGCTATACTCGACAGTAATTCACCCCTCCACTTT; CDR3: CSAILDSNSPLHF
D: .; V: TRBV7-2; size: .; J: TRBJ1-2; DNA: TGTGCCAGCAGCTTAGGGGTAGGGAACGGCTACACCTTC; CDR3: CASSLGVGNGYTF
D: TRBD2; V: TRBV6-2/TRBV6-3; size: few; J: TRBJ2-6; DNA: TGTGCCAGCAGTTACGGACTAGCGGGAGCTGGGGCCAACGTCCTGACTTTC; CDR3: CASSYGLAGAGANVLTF
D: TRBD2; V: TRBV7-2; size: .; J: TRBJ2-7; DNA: TGTGCCAGCAGCTTAGGGGGACTAGCGGGAGTAAGGGAGCAGTACTTC; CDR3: CASSLGGLAGVREQYF
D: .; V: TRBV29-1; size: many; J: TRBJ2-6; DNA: TGCAGCGTTGAAGATCGCCTAGCTCGGTCTGGGGCCAACGTCCTGACTTTC; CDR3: CSVEDRLARSGANVLTF
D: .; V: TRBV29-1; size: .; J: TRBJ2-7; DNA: TGCAGCGTTGACGCGGTAGACGAGCAGTACTTC; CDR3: CSVDAVDEQYF
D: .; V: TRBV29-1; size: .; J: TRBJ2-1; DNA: TGCAGCGTTGAAAGGGCAGGGAATTACAATGAGCAGTTCTTC; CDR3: CSVERAGNYNEQFF
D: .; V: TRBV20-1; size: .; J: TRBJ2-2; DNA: TGCAGTGCTAAGGGGACCGGGGAGCTGTTTTTT; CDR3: CSAKGTGELFF
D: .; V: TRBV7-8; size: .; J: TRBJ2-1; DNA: TGTGCCAGCAGCTTCGCCGCAGGGGTCACAGAGCAGTTCTTC; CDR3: CASSFAAGVTEQFF
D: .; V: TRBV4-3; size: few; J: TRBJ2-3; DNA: TGCGCCAGCAGCCAAGATGCGGCGGGGGCAAATACGCAGTATTTT; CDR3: CASSQDAAGANTQYF
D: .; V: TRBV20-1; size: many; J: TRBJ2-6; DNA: TGCAGTGCTAGTTCTCCTGGGGCCAACGTCCTGACTTTC; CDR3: CSASSPGANVLTF
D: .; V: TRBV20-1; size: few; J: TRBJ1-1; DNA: TGCAGTGCTAGCCGCAGCCGGAGTATGAACACTGAAGCTTTCTTT; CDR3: CSASRSRSMNTEAFF
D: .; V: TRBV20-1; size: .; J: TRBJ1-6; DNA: TGCAGTGCTAGAGGGTCCTACGTCAGCTTACCCCTCCACTTT; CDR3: CSARGSYVSLPLHF
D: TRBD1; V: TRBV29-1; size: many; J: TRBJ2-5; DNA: TGCAGCGTTGTGGGGACAGAAGAGACCCAGTACTTC; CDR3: CSVVGTEETQYF
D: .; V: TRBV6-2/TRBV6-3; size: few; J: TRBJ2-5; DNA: TGTGCCAGCAGTGACCACTCTGGAGAGACCCAGTACTTC; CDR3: CASSDHSGETQYF
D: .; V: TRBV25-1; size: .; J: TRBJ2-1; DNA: TGTGCCAGCAGTGAATATATCGCCACAGCCGAGCAGTTCTTC; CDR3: CASSEYIATAEQFF
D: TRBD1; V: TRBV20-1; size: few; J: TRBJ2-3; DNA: TGCAGTGCTAGCGGGACAGGGGCCCCAGATACGCAGTATTTT; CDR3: CSASGTGAPDTQYF
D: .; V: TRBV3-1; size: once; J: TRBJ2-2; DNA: TGTGCCACGGGACTGTTTATCGGGGAGCTGTTTTTT; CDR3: CATGLFIGELFF
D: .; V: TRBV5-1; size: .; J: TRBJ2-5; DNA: TGCGCCAGCAGCTTGGGCCCGGAAGAGACCCAGTACTTC; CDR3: CASSLGPEETQYF
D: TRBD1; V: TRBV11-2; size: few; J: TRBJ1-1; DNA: TGTGCCAGCAGCGATGCAAGGGGGCACACTGAAGCTTTCTTT; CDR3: CASSDARGHTEAFF
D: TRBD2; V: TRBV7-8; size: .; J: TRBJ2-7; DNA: TGTGCCAGCAGCCCCACCGGGACTAGCGGACCCTACGAGCAGTACTTC; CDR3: CASSPTGTSGPYEQYF
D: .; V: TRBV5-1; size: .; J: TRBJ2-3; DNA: TGCGCCAGCAGCTCCGTCCGGACAGATACGCAGTATTTT; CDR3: CASSSVRTDTQYF
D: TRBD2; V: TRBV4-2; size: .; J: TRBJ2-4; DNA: TGTGCCAGCAGTGGGGGACTAGCGGTAAACATTCAGTACTTC; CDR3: CASSGGLAVNIQYF
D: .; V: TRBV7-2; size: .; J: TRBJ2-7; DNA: TGTGCCAGCAGCTTAGGTCAGGGACTCGGGAGCTCCTACGAGCAGTACTTC; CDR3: CASSLGQGLGSSYEQYF